These 14 T cell receptor beta chains originate from one sample sequenced in a study of cytomegalovirus exposure and HLA in healthy donors. Vbeta (60) and Jbeta (13) primers were used in the PCR. Clones were sequenced by immunoSEQ multiplex PCR, and TCRdb holds only the in-frame ones, with some missing. This sample carries hundreds of thousands of clones, about 89% of them seen once, and the ten largest clones take less than 1.2%. Sequenced sample: PBMCs. The receptors originated from a woman between 18 and 29 years old in good health and CMV-seronegative.

The chain employs TRBV5-1 and TRBJ2-7; 7 bases line up with TRBD2. V lost 1 base and J lost 2; bases outside the gene matches: 3. Germline-derived CDR1 and CDR2 are SGHRS and YFSETQ. CDR3 length: 14 residues. CDR3 sequence reads: CASSLSGDPYEQYF. The CDR3 DNA sequence: TGCGCCAGCAGCTTGAGCGGGGACCCCTACGAGCAGTACTTC.

The chain couples TRBV9 to TRBJ2-7; tentatively, D is TRBD2 (6 bases). Germline CDR1 SGDLS, CDR2 YYNGEE. CDR3 length: 17 residues. Trimming pared 0 bases from V and 4 bases from J, leaving 20 bases between. The CDR3 loop is CASSVAPATSKGYEQYF. CDR3 DNA: TGTGCCAGCAGCGTAGCCCCTGCAACTAGCAAAGGTTACGAGCAGTACTTC.

V usage is TRBV6-1 and J usage is TRBJ1-1; D is undetermined. Germline CDR1 MNHNS, CDR2 SASEGT. The ends were cut back, 0 bases at V and 4 bases at J, with 9 bases in the middle. The CDR3 runs 14 residues. The CDR3 DNA reads as TGTGCCAGCAGTGAAGCAGCTTCATCCACTGAAGCTTTCTTT. It encodes CASSEAASSTEAFF.

This clone has a single count. V and J are TRBV15 and TRBJ1-3; D is uncertain. The V end was cut by 2 bases, the J end by 0 bases, with 11 bases between. Germline lookup yields CDR1 LNHNV and CDR2 YYDKDF (reference sequence). This CDR3 spans 16 amino acids. The CDR3, as DNA: TGTGCCACCAGCAGACGGGATGCGAGCTCTGGAAACACCATATATTTT. Protein: CATSRRDASSGNTIYF.

The chain combines TRBV7-7 with TRBJ2-7; 13 bases map to TRBD2. From germline, CDR1 is SSHAT and CDR2 FNYEAQ (reference sequence). This CDR3 has 15 residues. The trim removed 5 bases at V and 2 bases at J, leaving 3 bases unmatched. The CDR3 region is CASSTGLAGAYEQYF. CDR3 sequence (DNA): TGTGCCAGCAGCACCGGACTAGCGGGGGCCTACGAGCAGTACTTC.

V usage is TRBV6-5 and J usage is TRBJ1-2, with D possibly being TRBD1 (6 bases). This CDR3 comprises 15 residues. The germline V and J ends were trimmed by 4 bases and 4 bases, with 16 bases remaining between them. CDR1 and CDR2 (germline): MNHEY, SVGAGI. CDR3 in amino acids: CASSSTGRLSYGYTF. CDR3 coding DNA: TGTGCCAGCAGTTCAACAGGGCGACTTAGCTATGGCTACACCTTC.

The V call is TRBV25-1, the J call TRBJ2-3; 7 bases line up with TRBD2. The CDR3 extends over 14 amino acids. Germline CDR1 is MGHDK and CDR2 is SYGVNS. Trimming cost V 5 bases and J 1 base; bases outside gene matches: 3. The CDR3 DNA reads TGTGCCAGCAGTCCAAGCGGGGGCACAGATACGCAGTATTTT. Translating it yields CASSPSGGTDTQYF.

The table lists this clone with a count of one. The chain employs TRBV18 and TRBJ1-2, with 8 positions matching TRBD1. The CDR3 is made up of 15 amino acids. V shed 0 bases, J shed 8 bases, and the junction held 8 bases outside the gene matches. Germline V gene data show CDR1 as KGHSH and CDR2 as LQKENI. CDR3 in DNA: TGTGCCAGCTCACCACCAGGAGCAGGGGGCTACGGCTACACCTTC. Translated, it gives CASSPPGAGGYGYTF.

V gene TRBV7-2 combines with J gene TRBJ1-2; D not certain. The V gene's germline CDR1 is SGHTA and CDR2 FQGNSA. The V end lost 10 bases, the J end lost 7 bases, and 16 bases lay between the germline ends. CDR3 size: 12 residues. The CDR3 DNA sequence: TGTGCCACTTCGGCGGGGTACTCTGGCTACACCTTC. The encoded protein is CATSAGYSGYTF. The variable domain in full, completed from reference TRBV7-2 and TRBJ1-2, reads GAGVSQSPSNKVTEKGKDVELRCDPISGHTALYWYRQSLGQGLEFLIYFQGNSAPDKSGLPSDRFSAERTGGSVSTLTIQRTQQEDSAVYLCATSAGYSGYTFGSGTRLTVV.

The V and J genes are TRBV6-5 and TRBJ2-5, with 8 nucleotides matching TRBD2. Germline lookup yields CDR1 MNHEY and CDR2 SVGAGI. Losses at the gene ends were 4 bases for V and 8 bases for J; bases not matched to a gene: 12. The CDR3 extends over 15 amino acids. Here the CDR3 DNA reads TGTGCCAGCAGTTTCGTCGGGGGGGCTTATAGTACCCAGTACTTC. Protein: CASSFVGGAYSTQYF.

This clone was counted between two and nine times. This chain uses TRBV6-5 with TRBJ2-7; TRBD1 matches 9 bases. The CDR3 has 15 amino acids. V lost 5 bases, J lost 4 bases, and 9 bases stayed unmatched. CDR1 MNHEY and CDR2 SVGAGI come from the germline V gene. This CDR3 reads CASSPLRDRDYEQYF. The CDR3 DNA sequence: TGTGCCAGCAGTCCTCTCCGGGACAGGGATTACGAGCAGTACTTC.

This clone was seen only a few times. The chain combines TRBV9 with TRBJ2-2; 7 nucleotides agree with TRBD1. Germline CDR1 and CDR2: SGDLS and YYNGEE. Trimming cost V 0 bases and J 4 bases; bases outside gene matches: 3. The CDR3 has 15 residues. The DNA for the CDR3 is TGTGCCAGCAGCGTAGAGGGGGCTTCCACCGGGGAGCTGTTTTTT. Its translation is CASSVEGASTGELFF.

This sequence joins TRBV9 and TRBJ1-2; a weak D match, TRBD1 (5 bases). The V gene's germline CDR1 is SGDLS and CDR2 YYNGEE. This CDR3 is 16 amino acids long. Trimming cost V 4 bases and J 3 bases, with 19 bases left between them. This chain's CDR3 is CASSPSHLGGDYGYTF. CDR3 DNA: TGTGCCAGCAGCCCTAGCCACTTGGGAGGGGACTATGGCTACACCTTC.

The V gene is TRBV4-3, the J gene TRBJ1-2, with D possibly matching TRBD1 (5 bases). This CDR3 region has 14 residues. Trimming left V 2 bases short and J 10 bases short, with 17 bases between. Germline assignment: CDR1 LGHNA and CDR2 YSLEER. Written as DNA, the CDR3 is TGCGCCAGCAGCCAACTGGGGGGAGGGGATGTCTACACCTTC. As protein: CASSQLGGGDVYTF.